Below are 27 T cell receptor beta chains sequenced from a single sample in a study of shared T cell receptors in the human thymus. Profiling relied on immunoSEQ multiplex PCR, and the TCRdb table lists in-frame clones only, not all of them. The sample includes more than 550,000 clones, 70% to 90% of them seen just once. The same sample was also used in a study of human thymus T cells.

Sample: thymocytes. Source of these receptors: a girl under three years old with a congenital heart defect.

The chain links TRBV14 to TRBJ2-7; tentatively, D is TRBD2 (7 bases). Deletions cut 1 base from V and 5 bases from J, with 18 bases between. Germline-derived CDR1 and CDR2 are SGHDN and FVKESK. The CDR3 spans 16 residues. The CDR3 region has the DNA TGTGCCAGCAGCCAAGGGGTCGGGGGGCTCACCCACGAGCAGTACTTC. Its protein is CASSQGVGGLTHEQYF.

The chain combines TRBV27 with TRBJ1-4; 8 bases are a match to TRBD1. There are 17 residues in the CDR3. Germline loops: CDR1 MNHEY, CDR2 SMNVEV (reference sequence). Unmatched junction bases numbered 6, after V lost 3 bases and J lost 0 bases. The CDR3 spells CASSLRQGTATNEKLFF. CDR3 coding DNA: TGTGCCAGCAGTTTGCGACAGGGGACTGCAACTAATGAAAAACTGTTTTTT.

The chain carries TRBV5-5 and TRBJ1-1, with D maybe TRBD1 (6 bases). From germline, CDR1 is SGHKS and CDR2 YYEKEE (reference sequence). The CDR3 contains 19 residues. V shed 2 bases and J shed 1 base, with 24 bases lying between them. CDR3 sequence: CASSLPVRFPGQKNTEAFF. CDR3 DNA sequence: TGTGCCAGCAGCTTACCGGTCAGGTTTCCGGGACAAAAGAACACTGAAGCTTTCTTT. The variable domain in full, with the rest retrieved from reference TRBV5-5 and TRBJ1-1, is DAGVTQSPTHLIKTRGQQVTLRCSPISGHKSVSWYQQVLGQGPQFIFQYYEKEERGRGNFPDRFSARQFPNYSSELNVNALLLGDSALYLCASSLPVRFPGQKNTEAFFGQGTRLTVV.

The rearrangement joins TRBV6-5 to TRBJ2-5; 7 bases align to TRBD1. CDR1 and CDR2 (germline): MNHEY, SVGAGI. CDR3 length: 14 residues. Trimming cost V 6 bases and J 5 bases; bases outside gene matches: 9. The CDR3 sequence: CASSPETGLETQYF. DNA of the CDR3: TGTGCCAGCAGCCCGGAGACAGGGTTGGAGACCCAGTACTTC.

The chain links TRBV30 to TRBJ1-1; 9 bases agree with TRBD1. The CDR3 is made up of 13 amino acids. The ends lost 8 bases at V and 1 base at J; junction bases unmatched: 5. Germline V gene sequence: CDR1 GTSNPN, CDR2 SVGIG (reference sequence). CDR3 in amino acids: CAGQGQGNTEAFF. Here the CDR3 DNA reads TGTGCCGGCCAGGGACAGGGGAACACTGAAGCTTTCTTT.

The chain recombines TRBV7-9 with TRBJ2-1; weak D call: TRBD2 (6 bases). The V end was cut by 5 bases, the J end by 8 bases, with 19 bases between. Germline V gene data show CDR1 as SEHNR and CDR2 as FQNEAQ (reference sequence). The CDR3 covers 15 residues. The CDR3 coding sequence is TGTGCCAGCAGCAGGAAGGGACTGAAAGGGTATGAGCAGTTCTTC. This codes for CASSRKGLKGYEQFF.

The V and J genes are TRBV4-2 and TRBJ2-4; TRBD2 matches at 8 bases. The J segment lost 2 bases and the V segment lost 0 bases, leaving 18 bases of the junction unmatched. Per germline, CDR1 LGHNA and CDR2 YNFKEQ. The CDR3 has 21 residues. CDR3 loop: CASSQDPYGGGPFSPKNIQYF. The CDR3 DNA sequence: TGTGCCAGCAGCCAAGATCCTTACGGGGGGGGCCCTTTCTCTCCCAAAAACATTCAGTACTTC.

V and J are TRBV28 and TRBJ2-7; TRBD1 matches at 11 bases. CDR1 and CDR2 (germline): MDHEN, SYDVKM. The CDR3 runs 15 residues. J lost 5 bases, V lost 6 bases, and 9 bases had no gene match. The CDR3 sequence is CASSLPRTGGDEQYF. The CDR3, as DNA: TGTGCCAGCAGCCTCCCTCGGACAGGGGGCGACGAGCAGTACTTC.

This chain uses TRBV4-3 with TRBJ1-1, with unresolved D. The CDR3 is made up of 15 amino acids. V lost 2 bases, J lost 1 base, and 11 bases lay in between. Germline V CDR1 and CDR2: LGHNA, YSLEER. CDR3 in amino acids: CASSQWPQENTEAFF. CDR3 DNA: TGCGCCAGCAGCCAATGGCCCCAGGAGAACACTGAAGCTTTCTTT.

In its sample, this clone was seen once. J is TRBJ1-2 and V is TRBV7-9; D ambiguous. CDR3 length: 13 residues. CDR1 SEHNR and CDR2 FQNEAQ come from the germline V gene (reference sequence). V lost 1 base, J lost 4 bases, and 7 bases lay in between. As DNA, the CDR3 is TGTGCCAGCAGCTTAGAGGAGGCCTATGGCTACACCTTC. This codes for CASSLEEAYGYTF.

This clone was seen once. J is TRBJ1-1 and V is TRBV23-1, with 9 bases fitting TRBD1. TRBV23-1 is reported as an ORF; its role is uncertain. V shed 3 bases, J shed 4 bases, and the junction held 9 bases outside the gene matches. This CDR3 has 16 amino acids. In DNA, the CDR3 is TGCGCCAGCAGTCAGGGACAGGGCGTTACTGGCACTGAAGCTTTCTTT. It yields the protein CASSQGQGVTGTEAFF.

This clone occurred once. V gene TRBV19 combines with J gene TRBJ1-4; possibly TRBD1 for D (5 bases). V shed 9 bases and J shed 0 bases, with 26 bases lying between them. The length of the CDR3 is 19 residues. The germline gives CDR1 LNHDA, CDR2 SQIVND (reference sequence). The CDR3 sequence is CASLQVWAGKTATNEKLFF. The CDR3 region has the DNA TGTGCCAGCCTTCAAGTCTGGGCAGGGAAAACTGCAACTAATGAAAAACTGTTTTTT.

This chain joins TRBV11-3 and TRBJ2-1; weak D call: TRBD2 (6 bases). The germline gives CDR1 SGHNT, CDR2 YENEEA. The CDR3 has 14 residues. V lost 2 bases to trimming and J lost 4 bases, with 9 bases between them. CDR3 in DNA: TGTGCCAGCAGCTTACGCGGGGAATACAATGAGCAGTTCTTC. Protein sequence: CASSLRGEYNEQFF. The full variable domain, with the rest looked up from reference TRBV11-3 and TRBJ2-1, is EAGVVQSPRYKIIEKKQPVAFWCNPISGHNTLYWYLQNLGQGPELLIRYENEEAVDDSQLPKDRFSAERLKGVDSTLKIQPAELGDSAVYLCASSLRGEYNEQFFGPGTRLTVL.

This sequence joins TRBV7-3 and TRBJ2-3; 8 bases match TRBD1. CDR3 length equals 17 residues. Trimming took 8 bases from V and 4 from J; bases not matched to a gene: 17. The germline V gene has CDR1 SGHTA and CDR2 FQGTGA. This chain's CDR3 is CASAEGTGTGTPDTQYF. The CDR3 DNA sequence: TGTGCCAGCGCGGAAGGGACCGGGACAGGAACTCCAGATACGCAGTATTTT.

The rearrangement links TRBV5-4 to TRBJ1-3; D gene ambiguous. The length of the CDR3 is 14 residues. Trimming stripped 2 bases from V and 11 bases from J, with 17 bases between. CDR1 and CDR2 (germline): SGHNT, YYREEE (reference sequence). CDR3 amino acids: CASSLPGMPSAIYF. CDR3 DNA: TGTGCCAGCAGCTTACCGGGGATGCCCTCCGCCATATATTTT.

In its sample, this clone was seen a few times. The CDR3 sequence: CASRTNKAGGNNEQFF. The CDR3 bases are TGTGCCAGCAGGACCAACAAGGCGGGGGGAAACAATGAGCAGTTCTTC. This chain connects TRBV7-8 to TRBJ2-1; 8 nucleotides align to TRBD2. Trimming took 6 bases from V and 5 from J; bases not matched to a gene: 12. CDR1 SGHVS and CDR2 FQNEAQ come from the germline V gene. The CDR3 has 16 residues.

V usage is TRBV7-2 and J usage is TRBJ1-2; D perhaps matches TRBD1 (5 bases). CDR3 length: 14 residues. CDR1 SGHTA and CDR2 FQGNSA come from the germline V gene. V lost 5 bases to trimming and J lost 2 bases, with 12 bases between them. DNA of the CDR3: TGTGCCAGCAGCCCCACGACAGTGAACTATGGCTACACCTTC. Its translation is CASSPTTVNYGYTF.

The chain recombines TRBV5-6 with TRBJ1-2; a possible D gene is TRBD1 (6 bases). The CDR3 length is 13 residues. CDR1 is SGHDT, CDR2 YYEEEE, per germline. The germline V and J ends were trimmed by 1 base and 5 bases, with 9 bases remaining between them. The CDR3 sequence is CASSLQGTYGYTF. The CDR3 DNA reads TGTGCCAGCAGCTTGCAGGGGACATATGGCTACACCTTC.

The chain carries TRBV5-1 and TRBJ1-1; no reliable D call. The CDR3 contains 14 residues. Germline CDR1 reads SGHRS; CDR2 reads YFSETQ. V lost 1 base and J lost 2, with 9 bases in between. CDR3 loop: CASSLSATNTEAFF. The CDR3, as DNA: TGCGCCAGCAGCTTGAGCGCGACTAACACTGAAGCTTTCTTT.

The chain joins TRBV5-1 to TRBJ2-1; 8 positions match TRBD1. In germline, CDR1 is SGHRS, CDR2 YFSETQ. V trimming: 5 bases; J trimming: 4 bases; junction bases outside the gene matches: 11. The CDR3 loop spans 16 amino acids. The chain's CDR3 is CASRGCWTGRYNEQFF. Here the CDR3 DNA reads TGCGCCAGCAGAGGATGCTGGACAGGGAGATACAATGAGCAGTTCTTC.

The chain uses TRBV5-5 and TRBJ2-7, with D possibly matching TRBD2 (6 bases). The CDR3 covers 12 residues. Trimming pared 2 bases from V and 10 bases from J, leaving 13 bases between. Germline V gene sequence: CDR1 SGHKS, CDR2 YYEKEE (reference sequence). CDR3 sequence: CASSFPGGLQYF. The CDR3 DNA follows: TGTGCCAGCAGCTTCCCCGGGGGACTTCAGTACTTC.

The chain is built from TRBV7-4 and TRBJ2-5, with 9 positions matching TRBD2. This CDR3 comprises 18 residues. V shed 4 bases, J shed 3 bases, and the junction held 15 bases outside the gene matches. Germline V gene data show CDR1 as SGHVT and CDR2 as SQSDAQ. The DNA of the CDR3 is TGTGCCAGCAGCTCCAACGGCGGGGTAGCGGGGGTCAAAGAGACCCAGTACTTC. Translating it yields CASSSNGGVAGVKETQYF.

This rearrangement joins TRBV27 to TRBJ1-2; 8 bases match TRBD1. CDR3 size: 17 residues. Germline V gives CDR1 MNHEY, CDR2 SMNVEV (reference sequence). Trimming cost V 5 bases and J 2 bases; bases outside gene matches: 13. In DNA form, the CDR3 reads TGTGCCAGCAGTACCGGACAGGGTGGGATTGAGAACTATGGCTACACCTTC. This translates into CASSTGQGGIENYGYTF.

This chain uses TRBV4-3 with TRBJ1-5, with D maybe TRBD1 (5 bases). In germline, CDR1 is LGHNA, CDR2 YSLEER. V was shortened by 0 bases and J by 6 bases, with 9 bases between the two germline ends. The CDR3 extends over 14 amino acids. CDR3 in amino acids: CASSQDRGGQPQHF. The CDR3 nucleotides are TGCGCCAGCAGCCAAGATAGGGGAGGTCAGCCCCAGCATTTT.

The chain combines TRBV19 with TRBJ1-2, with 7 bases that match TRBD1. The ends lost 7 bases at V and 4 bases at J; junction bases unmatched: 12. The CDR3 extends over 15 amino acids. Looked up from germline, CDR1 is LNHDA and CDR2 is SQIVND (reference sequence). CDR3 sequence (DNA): TGTGCCAGTACCGAAACGAGGGGGCACCTCTATGGCTACACCTTC. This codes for CASTETRGHLYGYTF.

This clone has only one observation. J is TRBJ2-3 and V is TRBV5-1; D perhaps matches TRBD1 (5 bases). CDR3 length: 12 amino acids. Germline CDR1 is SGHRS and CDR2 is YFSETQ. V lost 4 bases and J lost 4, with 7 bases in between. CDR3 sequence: CASSVRADTQYF. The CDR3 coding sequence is TGCGCCAGCAGCGTCAGGGCAGATACGCAGTATTTT.

CDR3 protein: CASSQRGQGFYGYTF. The CDR3 region has the DNA TGTGCCAGCAGCCAGAGAGGACAGGGGTTTTATGGCTACACCTTC. The chain has TRBV27 and TRBJ1-2; 9 bases map to TRBD1. V shed 6 bases and J 5 bases; nucleotides not matched to a gene: 10. This CDR3 spans 15 amino acids. Germline lookup yields CDR1 MNHEY and CDR2 SMNVEV (reference sequence).